Included here is one TCR beta chain sequence, with context. Its recognized antigen is unknown. One end of the junction is discordant with germline, which a read error may explain. This same CDR3 is encoded by further DNA sequences in the sample. The donors were included in the validation cohort of roughly 120 subjects, a group kept apart from the roughly 700-subject first cohort. The sample is drawn from a study of cytomegalovirus exposure and HLA in healthy donors (TCRdb year 2017). With regard to the full study: A later analysis indicated that the 130 or so validation repertoires were generated on the platform also employed for the roughly 720 repertoires of the first cohort. The study aimed to test whether cataloging public T cell receptors could reveal signatures of past pathogen exposure. Besides the first cohort of roughly 700 subjects, a separate validation cohort made up of over 95 different subjects was used. The study combined high-throughput TCR immunosequencing, statistical association of individual TCRs with disease status, and machine learning to predict cytomegalovirus infection status. The research as a whole found: Cytomegalovirus status was reported to be diagnosed by the classifier with high specificity and sensitivity in both the original and validation cohorts. In a later analysis, TCRs clustered in the first cohort were found to also tend to co-occur in the 120 or so validation repertoires, with approximately 94% of cluster scores above 0. Across donors, most TCR sequences were observed very rarely, whereas some public TCRs were present in many individuals. In vitro tests confirmed that a few of the cytomegalovirus-associated TCR beta chains recognize cytomegalovirus antigens. A later analysis lacked HLA typing for the validation cohort, so it scored co-occurrence in that cohort across all 130 or so repertoires. The study listed 164 TCR beta chains as associated with cytomegalovirus. It was suggested by the authors that the approach could potentially be generalized to other disease states and immunological phenotypes.

The CDR3, from cysteine to phenylalanine, totals 15 residues. Solely the CDR3 DNA is kept, with 45 bases framed from the first base. Reading the germline V gene gives CDR1 MNHNS and CDR2 SASEGT. The method behind the library was the immunoSEQ multiplex PCR assay. As for the authors' bioinformatics: A statistical classification framework was built for diagnosing cytomegalovirus status from the catalog of TCR beta chain sequences. TCRdb re-hosts the immuneACCESS table, in-frame sequences only. Its copies lack some clones; in the studies checked, an unresolved V gene accounts for under half of them, and the cause for the rest is not known. V, J and clone size were drawn from that table, and D and trimming were deduced from the DNA. For this sample the table gives 90,000 or so clones, of which 85% were detected only once. The ten largest clonotypes hold roughly 22% of the sample.

This clonotype was sampled from a man younger than 35 in good health and CMV-seropositive. The chain couples TRBV6-1 to TRBJ2-7, and TRBD1 aligns with 11 junction nucleotides. The material sequenced was PBMCs. The DNA sequence reads TGCGCCAGCAGGGCTCCCGGGACAGGGGGCTACGAGCAGTACTTC. Its coded protein is CASRAPGTGGYEQYF.